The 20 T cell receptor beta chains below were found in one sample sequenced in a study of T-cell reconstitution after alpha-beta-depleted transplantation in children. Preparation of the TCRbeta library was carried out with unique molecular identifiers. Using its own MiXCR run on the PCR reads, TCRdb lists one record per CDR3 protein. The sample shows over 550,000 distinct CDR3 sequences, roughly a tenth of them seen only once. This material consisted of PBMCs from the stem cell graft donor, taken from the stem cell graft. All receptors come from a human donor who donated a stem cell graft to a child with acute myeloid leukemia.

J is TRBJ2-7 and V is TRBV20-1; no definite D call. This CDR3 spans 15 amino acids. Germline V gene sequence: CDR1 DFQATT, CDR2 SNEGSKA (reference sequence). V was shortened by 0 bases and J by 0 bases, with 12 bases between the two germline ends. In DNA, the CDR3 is TGCAGTGCTAGAGAGATGGCAGGAACCTCCTACGAGCAGTACTTC. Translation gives CSAREMAGTSYEQYF.

This CDR3 is CSAGGQRAGYNEQFF. CDR3 coding DNA: TGCAGTGCTGGGGGACAGCGGGCAGGGTACAATGAGCAGTTCTTC. The rearrangement uses TRBV20-1 and TRBJ2-1; D possibly corresponds to TRBD1 (7 bases). CDR3 length equals 15 residues. Germline lookup yields CDR1 DFQATT and CDR2 SNEGSKA (reference sequence). Trimming left V 5 bases short and J 4 bases short, with 18 bases between.

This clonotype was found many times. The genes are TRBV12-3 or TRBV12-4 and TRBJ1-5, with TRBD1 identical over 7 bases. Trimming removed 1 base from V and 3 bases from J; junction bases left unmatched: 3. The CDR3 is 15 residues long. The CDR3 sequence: CASSLGRGTNQPQHF. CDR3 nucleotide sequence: TGTGCCAGCAGTTTAGGCAGGGGGACCAATCAGCCCCAGCATTTT.

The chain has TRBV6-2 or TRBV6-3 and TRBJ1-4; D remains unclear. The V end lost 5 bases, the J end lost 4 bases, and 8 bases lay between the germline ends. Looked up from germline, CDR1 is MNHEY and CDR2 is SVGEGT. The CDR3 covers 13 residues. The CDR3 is CASSGWINEKLFF. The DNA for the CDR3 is TGTGCCAGCAGTGGGTGGATTAATGAAAAACTGTTTTTT.

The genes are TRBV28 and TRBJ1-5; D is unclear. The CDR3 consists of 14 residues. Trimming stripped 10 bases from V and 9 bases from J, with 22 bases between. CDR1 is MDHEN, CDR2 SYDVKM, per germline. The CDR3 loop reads CATYGPIAHGPQHF. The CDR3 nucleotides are TGTGCCACTTACGGACCCATAGCTCACGGGCCCCAGCATTTT.

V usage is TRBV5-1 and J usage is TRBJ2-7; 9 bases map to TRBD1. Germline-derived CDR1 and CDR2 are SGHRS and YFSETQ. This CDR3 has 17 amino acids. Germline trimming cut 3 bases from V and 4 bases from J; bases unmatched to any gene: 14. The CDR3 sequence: CASSWRGGQGNMYEQYF. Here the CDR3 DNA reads TGCGCCAGCAGCTGGCGGGGCGGACAGGGGAATATGTACGAGCAGTACTTC.

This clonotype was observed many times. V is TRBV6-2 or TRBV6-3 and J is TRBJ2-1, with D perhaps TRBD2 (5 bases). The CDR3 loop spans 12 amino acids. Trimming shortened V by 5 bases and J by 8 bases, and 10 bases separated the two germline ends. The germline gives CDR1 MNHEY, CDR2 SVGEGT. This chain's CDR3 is CASSGLAHEQFF. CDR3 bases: TGTGCCAGCAGTGGACTGGCCCATGAGCAGTTCTTC.

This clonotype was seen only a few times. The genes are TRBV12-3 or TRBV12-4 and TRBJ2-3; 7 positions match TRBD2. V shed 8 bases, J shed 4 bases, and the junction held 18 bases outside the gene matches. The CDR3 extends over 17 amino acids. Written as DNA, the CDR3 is TGTGCCAGCGAGTTACTTATGGGGGGGAGAGCCTCAGATACGCAGTATTTT. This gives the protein CASELLMGGRASDTQYF.

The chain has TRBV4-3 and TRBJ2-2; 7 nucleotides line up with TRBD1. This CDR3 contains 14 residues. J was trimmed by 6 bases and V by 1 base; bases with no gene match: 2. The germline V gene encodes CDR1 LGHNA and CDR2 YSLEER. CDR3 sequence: CASSQGRGPGELFF. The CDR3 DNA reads TGCGCCAGCAGCCAAGGAAGGGGGCCCGGGGAGCTGTTTTTT.

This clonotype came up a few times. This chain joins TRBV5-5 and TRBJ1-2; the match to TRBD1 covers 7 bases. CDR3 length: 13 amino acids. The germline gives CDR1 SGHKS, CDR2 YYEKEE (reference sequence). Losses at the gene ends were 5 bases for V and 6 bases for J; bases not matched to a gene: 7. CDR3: CASRLTGTDGYTF. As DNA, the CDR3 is TGTGCCAGCAGACTGACAGGGACCGATGGCTACACCTTC.

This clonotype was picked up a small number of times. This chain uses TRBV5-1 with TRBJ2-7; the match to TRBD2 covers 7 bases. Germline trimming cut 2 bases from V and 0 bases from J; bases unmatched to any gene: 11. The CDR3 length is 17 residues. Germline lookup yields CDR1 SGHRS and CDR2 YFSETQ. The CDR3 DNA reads TGCGCCAGCAGCTTTCAATCCGGGCTAGCGGTCTCCTACGAGCAGTACTTC. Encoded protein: CASSFQSGLAVSYEQYF.

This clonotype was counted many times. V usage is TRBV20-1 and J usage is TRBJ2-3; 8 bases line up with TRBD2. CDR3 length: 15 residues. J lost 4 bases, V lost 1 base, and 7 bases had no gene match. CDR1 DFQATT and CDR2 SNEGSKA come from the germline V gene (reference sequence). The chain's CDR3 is CSARGAGAPPDTQYF. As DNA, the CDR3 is TGCAGTGCTAGAGGAGCGGGAGCCCCCCCAGATACGCAGTATTTT.

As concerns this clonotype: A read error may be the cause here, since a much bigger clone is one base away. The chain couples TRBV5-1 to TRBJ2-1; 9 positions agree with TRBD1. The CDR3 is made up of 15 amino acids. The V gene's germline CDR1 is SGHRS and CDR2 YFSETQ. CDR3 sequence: CASSLGQGNSNEHFF. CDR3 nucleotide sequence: TGCGCCAGCAGCCTGGGACAGGGAAATAGCAATGAGCATTTCTTC.

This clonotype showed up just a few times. The CDR3 region has the DNA TGTGCCAGCAGCTTAAAGGACGGAGGATCCTACGAGCAGTACTTC. This sequence encodes CASSLKDGGSYEQYF. The chain recombines TRBV7-6 with TRBJ2-7; D perhaps matches TRBD2 (5 bases). CDR1 is SGHVS and CDR2 is FNYEAQ in the germline V gene. This CDR3 has 15 residues. The V and J ends lost 2 bases and 1 base respectively, with 12 bases between them. The full variable domain, with the rest looked up from reference TRBV7-6 and TRBJ2-7, is GAGVSQSPRYKVTKRGQDVALRCDPISGHVSLYWYRQALGQGPEFLTYFNYEAQQDKSGLPNDRFSAERPEGSISTLTIQRTEQRDSAMYRCASSLKDGGSYEQYFGPGTRLTVT.

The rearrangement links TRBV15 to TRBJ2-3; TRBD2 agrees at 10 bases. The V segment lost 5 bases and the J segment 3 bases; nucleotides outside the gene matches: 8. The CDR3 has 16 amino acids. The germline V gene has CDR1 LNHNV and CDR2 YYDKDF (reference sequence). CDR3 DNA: TGTGCCACCAGCCTCGGGGGACTAGCGATGACAGATACGCAGTATTTT. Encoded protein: CATSLGGLAMTDTQYF.

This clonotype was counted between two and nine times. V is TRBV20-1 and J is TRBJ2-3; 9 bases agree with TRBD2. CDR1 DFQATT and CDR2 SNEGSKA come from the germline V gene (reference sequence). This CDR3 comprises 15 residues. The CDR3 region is CSGSVLAGATDTQYF. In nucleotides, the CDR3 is TGCAGCGGTTCGGTTTTAGCGGGAGCAACAGATACGCAGTATTTT.

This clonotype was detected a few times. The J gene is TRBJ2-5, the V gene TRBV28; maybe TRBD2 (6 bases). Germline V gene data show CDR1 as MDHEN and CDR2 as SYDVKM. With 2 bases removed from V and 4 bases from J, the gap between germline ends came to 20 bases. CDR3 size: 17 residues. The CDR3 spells CASSLRRARADGETQYF. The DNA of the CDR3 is TGTGCCAGCAGTTTAAGGAGGGCTAGGGCGGATGGAGAGACCCAGTACTTC. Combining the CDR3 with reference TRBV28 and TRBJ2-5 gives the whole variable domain DVKVTQSSRYLVKRTGEKVFLECVQDMDHENMFWYRQDPGLGLRLIYFSYDVKMKEKGDIPEGYSVSREKKERFSLILESASTNQTSMYLCASSLRRARADGETQYFGPGTRLLVL.

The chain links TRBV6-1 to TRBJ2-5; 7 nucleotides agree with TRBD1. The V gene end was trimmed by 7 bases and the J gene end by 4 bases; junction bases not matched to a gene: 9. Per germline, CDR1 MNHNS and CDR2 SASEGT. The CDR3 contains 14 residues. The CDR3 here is CASMRAAGGETQYF. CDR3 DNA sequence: TGTGCCAGCATGCGAGCGGCAGGGGGAGAGACCCAGTACTTC.

CDR3 sequence reads: CASSEARGSAEAFF. The DNA of the CDR3 is TGTGCCAGCAGTGAAGCTCGGGGGAGCGCTGAAGCTTTCTTT. The chain uses TRBV6-1 and TRBJ1-1; D perhaps matches TRBD1 (5 bases). CDR1 and CDR2 (germline): MNHNS, SASEGT. V gave up 0 bases and J gave up 6 bases, with 11 bases separating them. The CDR3 is 14 residues long.

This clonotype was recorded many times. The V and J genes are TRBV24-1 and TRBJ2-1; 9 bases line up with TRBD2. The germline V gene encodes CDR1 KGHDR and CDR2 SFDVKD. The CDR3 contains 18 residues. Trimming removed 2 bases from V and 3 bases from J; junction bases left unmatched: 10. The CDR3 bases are TGTGCCACCAGTGATTCCCTTTTAGCGGGAGATCTCTACAATGAGCAGTTCTTC. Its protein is CATSDSLLAGDLYNEQFF.